A single sample gave rise to the 5 T cell receptor beta chains below, sequenced in a study of cytomegalovirus exposure and HLA in healthy donors. This PCR relied on a set of 60 Vbeta primers and 13 Jbeta primers. The table came from immunoSEQ multiplex PCR; TCRdb's copy has only in-frame clones and leaves some out. Altogether nearly 200,000 clones are present, 87% being singletons, with the ten largest covering over 1%. Sequencing was done on a sample of PBMCs. All receptors derive from a man aged 25-45 years in good health and CMV-seronegative.

The chain recombines TRBV6-4 with TRBJ2-3; 8 positions agree with TRBD2. With V trimmed by 3 bases and J by 2 bases, 7 bases remained unmatched. The germline V gene encodes CDR1 MRHNA and CDR2 SNTAGT. This CDR3 is built from 16 residues. CDR3 sequence: CASSDSSGSFTDTQYF. CDR3 nucleotides: TGTGCCAGCAGTGATTCCAGCGGGAGCTTCACAGATACGCAGTATTTT.

The V call is TRBV28, the J call TRBJ1-1; D may be TRBD1 (5 bases). The length of the CDR3 is 13 residues. Deletions cut 3 bases from V and 1 base from J, with 6 bases between. Germline CDR1 reads MDHEN; CDR2 reads SYDVKM. CDR3 DNA sequence: TGTGCCAGCAGTTTCGGGGGGAACACTGAAGCTTTCTTT. Protein: CASSFGGNTEAFF.

This rearrangement joins TRBV29-1 to TRBJ2-5, with 7 bases lining up with TRBD1. Matching the DNA end better, TRBJ2-7 makes the J call doubtful. Germline V lookup: CDR1 SQVTM, CDR2 ANQGSEA. The CDR3 totals 13 residues. The CDR3 here is CSVVRQGTYEQYF. Written as DNA, the CDR3 is TGCAGCGTTGTCAGACAGGGAACCTACGAGCAGTACTTC.

The rearrangement links TRBV6-4 to TRBJ2-6; 7 nucleotides line up with TRBD1. The CDR3 is 15 residues long. Per the germline V gene, CDR1 is MRHNA and CDR2 is SNTAGT. V was pared by 3 bases and J by 2 bases, with 1 base of the junction left unmatched. The CDR3 coding sequence is TGTGCCAGCAGTGAAGGACAGGCTGGGGCCAACGTCCTGACTTTC. Translated, it gives CASSEGQAGANVLTF.

The DNA for the CDR3 is TGTGCCAGCAGTACACAGGGAACCTCCTACGAGCAGTACTTC. This translates into CASSTQGTSYEQYF. The rearrangement uses TRBV2 and TRBJ2-7; tentative D call: TRBD1 (6 bases). Germline CDR1 and CDR2: SNHLY and FYNNEI. V was clipped by 5 bases and J by 0 bases, with 11 bases between them. This CDR3 is built from 14 residues.